This T cell receptor (beta chain) was documented in a study of spatial heterogeneity in lung cancer. MiXCR was run by TCRdb on the 5' RACE reads, yielding one entry per CDR3 protein. Among 95,000 to 120,000 distinct CDR3 sequences listed, about 10% were seen once. V was pared by 5 bases and J by 3 bases, with 18 bases between. This CDR3 region has 16 residues. Per germline, CDR1 PRHDT and CDR2 FYEKMQ (reference sequence). This clonotype was seen ten or more times. Time point of the sample: blood at routine non-recurrence follow-up after resection. Sequences were derived from PBMCs, sampled at follow-up. This sequence originates from a female donor with early-stage non-small cell lung cancer. J is TRBJ2-3 and V is TRBV13; possible D gene TRBD2, 6 bases. The CDR3 loop reads CASSDGTPPGTDTQYF. The DNA for the CDR3 is TGTGCCAGCAGCGATGGGACTCCCCCTGGGACAGATACGCAGTATTTT.